Below, 25 T cell receptor beta chains from the same sample are listed, as sequenced in a study of cytomegalovirus exposure and HLA in healthy donors. PCR primers comprised 60 Vbeta and 13 Jbeta primers. TCRdb keeps only in-frame clones here, not all; method: immunoSEQ multiplex PCR. The table records some 90,000 clones, over 75% of them present only once. The specimen sequenced was PBMCs. These TCRs come from a man younger than 40 in good health and CMV-seropositive.

The rearrangement links TRBV7-9 to TRBJ2-2; TRBD1 matches at 7 bases. With V trimmed by 3 bases and J by 3 bases, 10 bases remained unmatched. The CDR3 runs 17 residues. CDR1 is SEHNR and CDR2 is FQNEAQ in the germline V gene (reference sequence). Here the CDR3 DNA reads TGTGCCAGCAGCTTGAGGTCTTCGACAGGGCACACCGGGGAGCTGTTTTTT. As protein: CASSLRSSTGHTGELFF.

The rearrangement joins TRBV6-1 to TRBJ1-2; D not certain. The CDR3 loop spans 13 amino acids. The germline V and J ends were trimmed by 7 bases and 5 bases, with 14 bases remaining between them. CDR1 is MNHNS and CDR2 is SASEGT in the germline V gene. This CDR3 reads CASTASILYGYTF. DNA of the CDR3: TGTGCCAGCACTGCGAGTATCCTATATGGCTACACCTTC.

This clone turned up a few times. A far larger clone is just one base off, so this is likely a read error. J is TRBJ1-2 and V is TRBV6-1; D ambiguous. V gave up 6 bases and J gave up 5 bases, with 16 bases separating them. The CDR3 runs to 14 residues. Germline CDR1 is MNHNS and CDR2 is SASEGT. The CDR3 protein is CASSEDLPGYGYTF. The CDR3 DNA is TGTGCCAGCAGCGAGGATCTACCGGGGTATGGCTACACCTTC.

CDR3 sequence reads: CASSLRTGIEAFF. The CDR3 DNA is TGTGCCAGCAGTTTAAGAACGGGGATTGAAGCTTTCTTT. This chain uses TRBV28 with TRBJ1-1; D uncertain. This CDR3 has 13 amino acids. Germline V gene lookup returns CDR1 MDHEN and CDR2 SYDVKM. V lost 2 bases to trimming and J lost 7 bases, with 11 bases between them.

This clone was found once. The chain employs TRBV6-1 and TRBJ2-7; tentatively, D is TRBD1 (6 bases). The germline CDR1 and CDR2 sequences are MNHNS and SASEGT. The CDR3 consists of 14 residues. Trimming took off 4 bases at V and 1 base at J, with 11 bases between the two ends. The CDR3 DNA follows: TGTGCCAGCAGTGCCAGGGGTCCTTCCTACGAGCAGTACTTC. Protein product: CASSARGPSYEQYF.

This clone appeared a few times. The chain carries TRBV18 and TRBJ2-2; TRBD1 aligns across 10 bases. CDR1 KGHSH and CDR2 LQKENI come from the germline V gene. Trimming at V came to 6 bases and at J to 7 bases, leaving 11 bases not matched to a gene. This CDR3 has 16 amino acids. CDR3 DNA: TGTGCCAGCTCGCTTTCGGGGACAGGGGCCGACGGGGAGCTGTTTTTT. Its protein is CASSLSGTGADGELFF.

This sequence joins TRBV7-9 and TRBJ2-7; TRBD2 aligns across 9 bases. V shed 5 bases and J 6 bases; nucleotides not matched to a gene: 5. CDR1 and CDR2 (germline): SEHNR, FQNEAQ (reference sequence). This CDR3 is 13 amino acids long. CDR3 sequence: CASSRTSAGEQYV. The CDR3 DNA sequence: TGTGCCAGCAGCCGGACTAGCGCTGGCGAGCAGTACGTC.

This chain connects TRBV11-2 to TRBJ2-7; 7 nucleotides align to TRBD2. Germline trimming cut 3 bases from V and 3 bases from J; bases unmatched to any gene: 8. Per germline, CDR1 SGHAT and CDR2 FQNNGV. The CDR3 consists of 15 residues. Here the CDR3 DNA reads TGTGCCAGCAGCTTGGTTACGGGAGGAGTCTACGAGCAGTACTTC. It encodes CASSLVTGGVYEQYF.

V is TRBV28 and J is TRBJ2-7; 8 bases agree with TRBD1. In germline, CDR1 is MDHEN, CDR2 SYDVKM. The ends lost 8 bases at V and 2 bases at J; junction bases unmatched: 11. This CDR3 has 15 amino acids. For the CDR3, the DNA is TGTGCCAGCCGCCCATCCGGGACAGGCGCCTACGAGCAGTACTTC. Its translation is CASRPSGTGAYEQYF.

The gene calls are TRBV7-9 and TRBJ1-3; D not resolved. Germline lookup yields CDR1 SEHNR and CDR2 FQNEAQ (reference sequence). V lost 3 bases and J lost 0, with 9 bases in between. This CDR3 region has 15 residues. This CDR3 is CASSLSLSSGNTIYF. The CDR3 DNA reads as TGTGCCAGCAGCTTGTCCCTGAGCTCTGGAAACACCATATATTTT. Together with reference TRBV7-9 and TRBJ1-3, the CDR3 gives the full variable domain: DTGVSQNPRHKITKRGQNVTFRCDPISEHNRLYWYRQTLGQGPEFLTYFQNEAQLEKSRLLSDRFSAERPKGSFSTLEIQRTEQGDSAMYLCASSLSLSSGNTIYFGEGSWLTVV.

This clone was seen a few times. This chain joins TRBV4-1 and TRBJ2-1; D uncertain. Trimming left V 2 bases short and J 5 bases short, with 13 bases between. Germline CDR1 reads MGHRA; CDR2 reads YSYEKL. CDR3 size: 15 residues. The CDR3 protein is CASSQYLTLDNEQFF. For the CDR3, the DNA is TGCGCCAGCAGCCAATATTTGACACTTGACAATGAGCAGTTCTTC.

This clone was seen just once. CDR3 nucleotides: TGTGCCAGCAGCTTAGTCGGGACAGGCTACGAGCAGTACTTC. Protein sequence: CASSLVGTGYEQYF. This chain links TRBV11-2 with TRBJ2-7; the match to TRBD1 covers 8 bases. Trimming removed 1 base from V and 3 bases from J; junction bases left unmatched: 2. The CDR3 contains 14 residues. Per the germline V gene, CDR1 is SGHAT and CDR2 is FQNNGV.

Only a few counts were recorded for this clone. The CDR3, as DNA: TGCAGCGCTGACCCTGCAGGGGTGGGGGAGACCCAGTACTTC. Amino acids: CSADPAGVGETQYF. The chain has TRBV29-1 and TRBJ2-5, with D possibly TRBD1 on 6 matching bases. There are 14 residues in the CDR3. Germline V CDR1 and CDR2: SQVTM, ANQGSEA. V lost 7 bases, J lost 5 bases, and 20 bases lay in between.

This chain links TRBV27 with TRBJ2-7; 8 bases fit TRBD2. There are 17 residues in the CDR3. V was clipped by 6 bases and J by 2 bases; unmatched bases: 15. Germline values: CDR1 MNHEY, CDR2 SMNVEV (reference sequence). The CDR3 nucleotides read TGTGCCAGCAGGAAGGGTAGCGGGAACTTAAATCCCTACGAGCAGTACTTC. Translating gives CASRKGSGNLNPYEQYF.

The chain's CDR3 is CASSPAGGTEAFF. For the CDR3, the DNA is TGTGCCAGCTCACCGGCAGGGGGGACTGAAGCTTTCTTT. V gene TRBV18 combines with J gene TRBJ1-1; 7 bases are shared with TRBD1. The trim removed 3 bases at V and 5 bases at J, leaving 3 bases unmatched. Germline values: CDR1 KGHSH, CDR2 LQKENI. The CDR3 extends over 13 amino acids.

V is TRBV9 and J is TRBJ1-5; D might be TRBD1 (5 bases). The germline gives CDR1 SGDLS, CDR2 YYNGEE. Trimming cost V 2 bases and J 3 bases, with 12 bases left between them. CDR3 size: 15 residues. CDR3 in amino acids: CASSVRGENNQPQHF. The CDR3 nucleotides are TGTGCCAGCAGCGTTCGGGGGGAGAACAATCAGCCCCAGCATTTT.

The chain uses TRBV19 and TRBJ2-7; the D gene is possibly TRBD2 (7 bases). The V end lost 3 bases, the J end lost 0 bases, and 15 bases lay between the germline ends. CDR3 size: 16 residues. Germline V lookup: CDR1 LNHDA, CDR2 SQIVND (reference sequence). This CDR3 is CASSMGPGDYSYEQYF. Written as DNA, the CDR3 is TGTGCCAGTAGTATGGGTCCAGGGGACTACTCCTACGAGCAGTACTTC.

This chain connects TRBV2 to TRBJ2-7; possibly TRBD1 for D (6 bases). The germline CDR1 and CDR2 sequences are SNHLY and FYNNEI. Trimming took off 11 bases at V and 1 base at J, with 18 bases between the two ends. The CDR3 has 14 residues. DNA for the CDR3: TGTGCCTCCTCGACAGGCCCTCCTTCCTACGAGCAGTACTTC. Translating it yields CASSTGPPSYEQYF.

V gene TRBV19 combines with J gene TRBJ1-5, with 7 bases fitting TRBD1. The CDR3 is 13 residues long. J lost 5 bases, V lost 6 bases, and 4 bases had no gene match. The germline gives CDR1 LNHDA, CDR2 SQIVND (reference sequence). CDR3 sequence reads: CASSPQGDQPQHF. DNA for the CDR3: TGTGCCAGTAGCCCCCAGGGGGATCAGCCCCAGCATTTT.

The sample holds a few counts of this clone. The rearrangement uses TRBV19 and TRBJ2-5; 7 nucleotides align to TRBD2. The J call may not be correct, given that the DNA end is closer to TRBJ2-7. This CDR3 spans 16 amino acids. Germline lookup yields CDR1 LNHDA and CDR2 SQIVND (reference sequence). In nucleotides, the CDR3 is TGTGCCAGTAGCCCCCGGGGGGACCGAAGCTCCTACGAGCAGTACTTC. Encoded protein: CASSPRGDRSSYEQYF.

This clone was observed a few times. The J gene is TRBJ2-7, the V gene TRBV14, with 7 bases identical to TRBD1. V lost 4 bases and J lost 3; bases outside the gene matches: 6. CDR1 and CDR2 (germline): SGHDN, FVKESK. This CDR3 has 14 residues. This CDR3 reads CASSPWTGSYEQYF. CDR3 DNA: TGTGCCAGCAGCCCCTGGACAGGTAGCTACGAGCAGTACTTC.

This clone was seen more than once but under ten times. V gene TRBV6-1 combines with J gene TRBJ2-4; TRBD1 agrees at 9 bases. V was pared by 5 bases and J by 0 bases, with 17 bases of the junction left unmatched. Looked up from germline, CDR1 is MNHNS and CDR2 is SASEGT. This CDR3 has 20 residues. The CDR3 region is CASSQGRGQGRVTAKNIQYF. CDR3 nucleotide sequence: TGTGCCAGCAGTCAAGGGAGGGGACAGGGAAGGGTAACAGCCAAAAACATTCAGTACTTC.

CDR3 sequence: CSAAQGVYAFF. DNA of the CDR3: TGCAGTGCCGCACAGGGGGTATATGCTTTCTTT. V and J are TRBV20-1 and TRBJ1-1; the match to TRBD1 covers 8 bases. The junction had 8 bases not matched to a gene; V was cut back by 6 bases and J by 11 bases. The CDR3 is 11 amino acids. Per germline, CDR1 DFQATT and CDR2 SNEGSKA (reference sequence).

The chain employs TRBV7-9 and TRBJ1-1, with D unclear. CDR3 size: 15 residues. From germline, CDR1 is SEHNR and CDR2 FQNEAQ (reference sequence). Trimming took 3 bases from V and 6 from J, leaving 17 bases between them. For the CDR3, the DNA is TGTGCCAGCAGCTTTTCTTCAGGATTTTCGGCTGAAGCTTTCTTT. Its protein is CASSFSSGFSAEAFF.

The gene calls are TRBV7-9 and TRBJ1-2, with D unresolved. Germline V gives CDR1 SEHNR, CDR2 FQNEAQ (reference sequence). Trimming cost V 3 bases and J 0 bases, with 20 bases left between them. The CDR3 loop spans 18 amino acids. CDR3 nucleotide sequence: TGTGCCAGCAGCTTTATTCGGGAGGGTCGAACGGCTAACTATGGCTACACCTTC. It yields the protein CASSFIREGRTANYGYTF.